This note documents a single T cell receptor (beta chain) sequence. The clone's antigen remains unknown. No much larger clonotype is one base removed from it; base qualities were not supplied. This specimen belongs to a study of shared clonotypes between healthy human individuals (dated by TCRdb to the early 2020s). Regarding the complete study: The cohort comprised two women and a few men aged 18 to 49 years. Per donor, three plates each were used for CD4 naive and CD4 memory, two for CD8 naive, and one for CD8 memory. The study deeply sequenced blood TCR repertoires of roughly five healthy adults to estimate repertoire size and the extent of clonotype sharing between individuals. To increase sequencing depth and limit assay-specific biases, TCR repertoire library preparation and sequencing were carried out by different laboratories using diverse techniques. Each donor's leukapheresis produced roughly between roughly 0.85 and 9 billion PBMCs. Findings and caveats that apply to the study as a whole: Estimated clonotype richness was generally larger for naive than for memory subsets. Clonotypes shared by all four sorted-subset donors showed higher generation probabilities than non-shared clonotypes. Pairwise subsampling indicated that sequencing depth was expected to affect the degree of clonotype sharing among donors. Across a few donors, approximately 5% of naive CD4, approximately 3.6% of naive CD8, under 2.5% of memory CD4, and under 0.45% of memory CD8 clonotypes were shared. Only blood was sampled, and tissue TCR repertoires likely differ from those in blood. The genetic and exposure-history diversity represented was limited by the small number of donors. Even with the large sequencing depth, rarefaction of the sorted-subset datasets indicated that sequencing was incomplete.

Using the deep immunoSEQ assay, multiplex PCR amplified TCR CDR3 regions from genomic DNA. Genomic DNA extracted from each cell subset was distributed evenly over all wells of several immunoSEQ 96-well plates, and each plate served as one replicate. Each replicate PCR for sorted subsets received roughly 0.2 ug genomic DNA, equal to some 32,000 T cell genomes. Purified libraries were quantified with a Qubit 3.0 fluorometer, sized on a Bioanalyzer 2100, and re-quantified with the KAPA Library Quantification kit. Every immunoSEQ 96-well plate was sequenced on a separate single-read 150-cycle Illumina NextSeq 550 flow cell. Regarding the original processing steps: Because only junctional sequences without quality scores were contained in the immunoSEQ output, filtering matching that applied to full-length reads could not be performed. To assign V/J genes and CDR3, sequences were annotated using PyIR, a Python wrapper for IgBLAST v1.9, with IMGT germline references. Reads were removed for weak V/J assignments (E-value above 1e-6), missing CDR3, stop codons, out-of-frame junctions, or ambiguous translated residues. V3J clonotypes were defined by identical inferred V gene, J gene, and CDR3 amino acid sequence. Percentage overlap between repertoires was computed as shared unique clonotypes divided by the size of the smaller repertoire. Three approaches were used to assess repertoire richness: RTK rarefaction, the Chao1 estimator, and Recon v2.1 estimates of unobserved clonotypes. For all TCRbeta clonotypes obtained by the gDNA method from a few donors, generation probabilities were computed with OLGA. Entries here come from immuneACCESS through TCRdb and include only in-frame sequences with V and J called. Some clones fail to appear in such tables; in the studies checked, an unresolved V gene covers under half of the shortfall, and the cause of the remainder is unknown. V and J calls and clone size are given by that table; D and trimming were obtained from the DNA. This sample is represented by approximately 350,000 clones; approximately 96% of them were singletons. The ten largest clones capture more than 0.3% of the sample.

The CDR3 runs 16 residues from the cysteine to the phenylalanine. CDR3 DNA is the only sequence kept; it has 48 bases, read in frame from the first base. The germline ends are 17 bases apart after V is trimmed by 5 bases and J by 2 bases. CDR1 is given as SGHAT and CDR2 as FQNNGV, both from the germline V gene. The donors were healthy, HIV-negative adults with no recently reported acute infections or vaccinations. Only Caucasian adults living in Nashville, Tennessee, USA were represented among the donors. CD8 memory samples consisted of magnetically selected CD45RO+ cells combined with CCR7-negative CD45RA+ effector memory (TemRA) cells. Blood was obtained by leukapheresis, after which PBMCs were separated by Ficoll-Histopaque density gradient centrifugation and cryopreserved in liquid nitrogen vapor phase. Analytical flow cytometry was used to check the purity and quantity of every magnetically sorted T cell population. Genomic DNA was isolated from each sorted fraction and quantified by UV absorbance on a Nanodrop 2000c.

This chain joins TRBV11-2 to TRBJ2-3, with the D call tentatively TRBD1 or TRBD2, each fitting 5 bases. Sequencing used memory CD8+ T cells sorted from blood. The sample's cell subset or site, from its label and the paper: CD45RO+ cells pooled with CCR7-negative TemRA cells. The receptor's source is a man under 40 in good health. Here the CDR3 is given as CASSRSGTDITDTQYF. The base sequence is TGTGCCAGCAGCCGATCCGGGACCGATATCACAGATACGCAGTATTTT.